This TCR beta chain is drawn from a study of T cell responses to AZD1222 COVID-19 vaccine. Study-level points and caveats: Repertoire collection took place solely once the T cell response had peaked. A reported finding is that nearly half of spike-specific TCRs target unmutated variant regions. At study baseline, merely several AZD1222 recipients were seropositive. Clonal diversity may have been underestimated in mostly white British donors.

Sequencing was performed with immunoSEQ multiplex PCR; in TCRdb, only in-frame clones are kept and a portion is missing. The table lists more than 150,000 clones, about 87% of them singletons. From germline, CDR1 is SSHAT and CDR2 FNYEAQ (reference sequence). The V end was cut by 1 base, the J end by 4 bases, with 11 bases between. The CDR3 has 15 amino acids. Remarks on this clone: Its matching antigen is unknown.

The sequencing used peripheral blood, collected on day 0 of AZD1222 vaccination. The genes are TRBV7-7 and TRBJ2-1; TRBD2 is a possible D gene (6 bases). The clonotype originates from an adult in good health. The CDR3 loop reads CASSLVLAEYNEQFF. The CDR3 nucleotides read TGTGCCAGCAGCTTAGTACTAGCAGAATACAATGAGCAGTTCTTC.